This TCR beta chain derives from a study of T cell responses to AZD1222 COVID-19 vaccine. In its sample, this clone was seen once. Its antigen is currently unknown. General observations from the study: The repertoires were collected only after the peak T cell response. An increase in Spike-specific TCR breadth and depth was observed after two AZD1222 doses.

V was trimmed by 0 bases and J by 0 bases, leaving 11 bases between them. Germline loops: CDR1 LGHNA, CDR2 YSLEER. The CDR3 length is 16 residues. Only in-frame clones appear in the TCRdb table, and some are missing; sequencing was by immunoSEQ multiplex PCR. The sample lists about 140,000 clones; 75% to 95% were seen once. The sequenced sample was peripheral blood, obtained on day 0 of AZD1222 vaccination. The clonotype comes from an adult in good health. The rearrangement uses TRBV4-3 and TRBJ1-2; a possible D gene is TRBD1 (5 bases). In DNA, the CDR3 is TGCGCCAGCAGCCAAGACAGGGCTATGACTAACTATGGCTACACCTTC. As protein: CASSQDRAMTNYGYTF.